These 17 T cell receptor beta chains were sequenced from one sample in a study of cytomegalovirus exposure and HLA in healthy donors. Data came from immunoSEQ multiplex PCR; TCRdb stores just in-frame clones and leaves some out. This table holds about 130,000 clones, more than 95% found once. What was sequenced was PBMCs. Every receptor here comes from a man between 18 and 29 years old in good health and CMV-seronegative.

The chain employs TRBV11-1 and TRBJ2-1, with TRBD2 matching 11 bases. The CDR3 length is 16 residues. V lost 1 base to trimming and J lost 9 bases; unmatched junction nucleotides: 8. Germline V gene sequence: CDR1 SGHAT, CDR2 FQDESV (reference sequence). This CDR3 is CASSLETSGSWGEQFF. In DNA, the CDR3 is TGTGCCAGCAGCTTAGAAACTAGCGGGAGTTGGGGTGAGCAGTTCTTC.

CDR3 in amino acids: CASSQEEQVRGLGYEQYF. The CDR3 DNA follows: TGCGCCAGCAGCCAAGAAGAACAGGTCAGGGGCCTGGGCTACGAGCAGTACTTC. The chain employs TRBV4-1 and TRBJ2-7, with D maybe TRBD1 (6 bases). The germline CDR1 and CDR2 sequences are MGHRA and YSYEKL. CDR3 size: 18 residues. The V end lost 0 bases, the J end lost 3 bases, and 21 bases lay between the germline ends.

The rearrangement links TRBV19 to TRBJ1-1, with a possible D match to TRBD1 (6 bases). V lost 3 bases to trimming and J lost 1 base, with 6 bases between them. CDR3 size: 13 residues. CDR1 LNHDA and CDR2 SQIVND come from the germline V gene (reference sequence). The CDR3 here is CASSMGQNTEAFF. The CDR3 nucleotides are TGTGCCAGTAGTATGGGACAGAACACTGAAGCTTTCTTT.

This clone was detected once. The chain combines TRBV28 with TRBJ2-1, with TRBD2 identical over 15 bases. Germline V gene lookup returns CDR1 MDHEN and CDR2 SYDVKM. Trimming removed 4 bases from V and 10 bases from J; junction bases left unmatched: 8. The CDR3 is made up of 16 amino acids. The CDR3 loop reads CASSSPAGLAGGEQFF. In DNA, the CDR3 is TGTGCCAGCAGTTCCCCGGCCGGACTAGCGGGAGGGGAGCAGTTCTTC.

The J gene is TRBJ2-1, the V gene TRBV5-6; D remains ambiguous. V lost 4 bases and J lost 9, with 11 bases in between. The CDR3 loop spans 12 amino acids. CDR1 and CDR2 from the germline V gene are SGHDT and YYEEEE. Here the CDR3 DNA reads TGTGCCAGCAGCCCCCCTAGTTCTGAGCAGTTCTTC. Its protein product is CASSPPSSEQFF. The full variable domain, in which reference TRBV5-6 and TRBJ2-1 provide the parts outside the CDR3, is DAGVTQSPTHLIKTRGQQVTLRCSPKSGHDTVSWYQQALGQGPQFIFQYYEEEERQRGNFPDRFSGHQFPNYSSELNVNALLLGDSALYLCASSPPSSEQFFGPGTRLTVL.

The genes are TRBV7-9 and TRBJ2-2, with 7 bases lining up with TRBD1. V lost 2 bases and J lost 2; bases outside the gene matches: 14. This CDR3 is built from 19 residues. From germline, CDR1 is SEHNR and CDR2 FQNEAQ (reference sequence). The CDR3 DNA follows: TGTGCCAGCAGCTTAAAGCACCCCACAGGGGACACTAACACCGGGGAGCTGTTTTTT. It codes for CASSLKHPTGDTNTGELFF.

This chain connects TRBV7-3 to TRBJ2-1; D uncertain. CDR1 and CDR2 (germline): SGHTA, FQGTGA. The V end lost 4 bases, the J end lost 2 bases, and 18 bases lay between the germline ends. The CDR3 loop spans 17 amino acids. CDR3 DNA sequence: TGTGCCAGCAGCTCATCGGCAGCTGTGGGCCCCTACAATGAGCAGTTCTTC. Translation gives CASSSSAAVGPYNEQFF.

The rearrangement links TRBV28 to TRBJ2-7, with a tentative D call TRBD2 (5 bases). V was shortened by 10 bases and J by 1 base, with 11 bases between the two germline ends. Germline CDR1 and CDR2: MDHEN and SYDVKM. CDR3 length equals 12 residues. CDR3 coding DNA: TGTGCCACTTATAGCGATTCCTACGAGCAGTACTTC. The encoded protein is CATYSDSYEQYF.

The gene calls are TRBV27 and TRBJ2-3; no clear D gene. Germline CDR1 and CDR2: MNHEY and SMNVEV (reference sequence). With 4 bases removed from V and 1 base from J, the gap between germline ends came to 12 bases. The CDR3 extends over 15 amino acids. The CDR3 DNA follows: TGTGCCAGCAGTTCCTTAGCACGAGGCACAGATACGCAGTATTTT. Its translation is CASSSLARGTDTQYF.

V and J are TRBV7-3 and TRBJ1-2; possibly TRBD1 for D (5 bases). Germline-derived CDR1 and CDR2 are SGHTA and FQGTGA. This CDR3 spans 15 amino acids. The V and J ends lost 5 bases and 2 bases respectively, with 15 bases between them. CDR3 sequence reads: CASSPLGGSNYGYTF. CDR3 nucleotides: TGTGCCAGCAGCCCCCTGGGGGGATCGAACTATGGCTACACCTTC. Full variable domain (missing parts from reference TRBV7-3 and TRBJ1-2): GAGVSQTPSNKVTEKGKYVELRCDPISGHTALYWYRQSLGQGPEFLIYFQGTGAADDSGLPNDRFFAVRPEGSVSTLKIQRTERGDSAVYLCASSPLGGSNYGYTFGSGTRLTVV.

The CDR3: CASRSSGTGAGNTIYF. The CDR3 bases are TGTGCCAGCAGAAGCTCCGGGACAGGGGCTGGAAACACCATATATTTT. The V and J genes are TRBV25-1 and TRBJ1-3; TRBD1 matches at 10 bases. Germline CDR1 is MGHDK and CDR2 is SYGVNS. The CDR3 runs 16 residues. With V trimmed by 6 bases and J by 2 bases, 7 bases remained unmatched.

The chain recombines TRBV7-9 with TRBJ2-7, with TRBD1 matching over 9 bases. With V trimmed by 4 bases and J by 7 bases, 8 bases remained unmatched. This CDR3 spans 14 amino acids. The germline gives CDR1 SEHNR, CDR2 FQNEAQ (reference sequence). CDR3 sequence reads: CASSSTGGSGEQYF. The CDR3 DNA reads TGTGCCAGCAGCTCTACAGGGGGCTCGGGAGAGCAGTACTTC.

V usage is TRBV27 and J usage is TRBJ2-7, with 9 positions matching TRBD1. Germline CDR1 reads MNHEY; CDR2 reads SMNVEV (reference sequence). The CDR3 extends over 14 amino acids. V trimming: 8 bases; J trimming: 3 bases; junction bases outside the gene matches: 8. For the CDR3, the DNA is TGTGCCAGCGCACTCAACAGGGGGCGCTACGAGCAGTACTTC. This translates into CASALNRGRYEQYF.

In its sample, this clone was seen a few times. The V call is TRBV11-2, the J call TRBJ2-7; 13 bases are shared with TRBD2. Germline CDR1 SGHAT, CDR2 FQNNGV. V lost 1 base and J lost 3; bases outside the gene matches: 3. The CDR3 sequence is 16 residues long. The CDR3 is CASSLAGTSGIYEQYF. CDR3 coding DNA: TGTGCCAGCAGCTTAGCGGGGACTAGCGGGATCTACGAGCAGTACTTC. The full variable domain, with the rest looked up from reference TRBV11-2 and TRBJ2-7, is EAGVAQSPRYKIIEKRQSVAFWCNPISGHATLYWYQQILGQGPKLLIQFQNNGVVDDSQLPKDRFSAERLKGVDSTLKIQPAKLEDSAVYLCASSLAGTSGIYEQYFGPGTRLTVT.

V gene TRBV10-3 combines with J gene TRBJ2-1, with D possibly TRBD2 on 6 matching bases. CDR3 length: 12 residues. Germline V gene lookup returns CDR1 ENHRY and CDR2 SYGVKD. Deletions cut 4 bases from V and 9 bases from J, with 10 bases between. The CDR3 protein is CAISGDGSEQFF. CDR3 in DNA: TGTGCCATCAGTGGGGACGGGAGTGAGCAGTTCTTC.

This chain joins TRBV13 and TRBJ2-7, with 7 bases identical to TRBD1. The CDR3 is made up of 16 amino acids. Germline lookup yields CDR1 PRHDT and CDR2 FYEKMQ (reference sequence). V was pared by 5 bases and J by 0 bases, with 10 bases of the junction left unmatched. The chain's CDR3 is CASSAAPGQSSYEQYF. DNA for the CDR3: TGTGCCAGCAGCGCCGCGCCGGGACAGAGCTCCTACGAGCAGTACTTC.

V gene TRBV5-4 combines with J gene TRBJ2-3; D is perhaps TRBD2 (5 bases). The V gene's germline CDR1 is SGHNT and CDR2 YYREEE (reference sequence). The CDR3 loop spans 16 amino acids. V was trimmed by 0 bases and J by 4 bases, leaving 15 bases between them. The CDR3 here is CASSLDSARRSDTQYF. The CDR3 nucleotides are TGTGCCAGCAGCTTGGACAGCGCCAGGAGGTCAGATACGCAGTATTTT.